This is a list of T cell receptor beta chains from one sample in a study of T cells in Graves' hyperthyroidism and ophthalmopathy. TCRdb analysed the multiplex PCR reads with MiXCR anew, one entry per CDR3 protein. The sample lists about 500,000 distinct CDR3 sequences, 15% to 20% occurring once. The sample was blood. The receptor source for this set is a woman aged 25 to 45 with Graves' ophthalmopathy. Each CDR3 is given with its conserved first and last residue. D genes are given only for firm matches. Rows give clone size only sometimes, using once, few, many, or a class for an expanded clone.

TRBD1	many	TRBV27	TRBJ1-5	TGTGCCAGCAGTTCAACAGGGGGCACGGCCCAGCATTTT	CASSSTGGTAQHF
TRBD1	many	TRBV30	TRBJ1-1	TGTGCCTGGGGCCCGACAGGGGTAACTGAAGCTTTCTTT	CAWGPTGVTEAFF
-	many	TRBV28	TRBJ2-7	TGTGGAAAGGACAGCTCCTACGAGCAGTACTTC	CGKDSSYEQYF
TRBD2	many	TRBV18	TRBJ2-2	TGTGCCAGCTCAGACGGGACTAGCTTCTCGCGGGAGCTGTTTTTT	CASSDGTSFSRELFF
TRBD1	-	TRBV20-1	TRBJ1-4	TGCAGTGCTACGGACAGGGTGGGAAAACTGTTTTTT	CSATDRVGKLFF
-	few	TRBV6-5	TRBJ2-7	TGTGCCAGCAGTTACGGAACCGGAACAGGGCCCTACGAGCAGTACTTC	CASSYGTGTGPYEQYF
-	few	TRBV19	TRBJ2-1	TGTGCCAGTAGTATCTCGACTTTCCTCTCCTACAATGAGCAGTTCTTC	CASSISTFLSYNEQFF
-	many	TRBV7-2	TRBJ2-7	TGTGCCAGCAGCTTAGGGGGGGTAACCTACGAGCAGTACTTC	CASSLGGVTYEQYF
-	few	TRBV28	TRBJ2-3	TGTGCCAGCAATGAGCGGCAGGTCAAGCAGTATTTT	CASNERQVKQYF
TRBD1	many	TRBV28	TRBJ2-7	TGTGCCAGCAGCCGACAGGGGCCCTACGAGCAGTACTTC	CASSRQGPYEQYF
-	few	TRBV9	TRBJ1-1	TGTGCCAGCAGCGTACGATTTGAGAGCACTGAAGCTTTCTTT	CASSVRFESTEAFF
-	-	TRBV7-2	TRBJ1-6	TGTGCCAGCAGCTTAAACAGGGCGTCTAGCTCCTATAATTCACCCCTCCACTTT	CASSLNRASSSYNSPLHF
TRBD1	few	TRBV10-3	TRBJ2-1	TGTGCCATCAGTCAGGGGGACGAGCAGTTCTTC	CAISQGDEQFF
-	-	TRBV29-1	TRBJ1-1	TGCAGTTCAGGGTCAGGGGCCCGTGAAGCTTTCTTT	CSSGSGAREAFF
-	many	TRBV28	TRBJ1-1	TGTGCCAGCAGTTTGGGGGAAACGAGGCCGGGCGGCACTGAAGCTTTCTTT	CASSLGETRPGGTEAFF
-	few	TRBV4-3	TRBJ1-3	TGCGCCAGCAGCCAAGAAGCCGACAGCCGGGGAAACACCATATATTTT	CASSQEADSRGNTIYF
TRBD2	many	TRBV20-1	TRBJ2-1	TGCAGTGCTAGCGGACTAGCGGGAGGCCGCTCCTACAATGAGCAGTTCTTC	CSASGLAGGRSYNEQFF
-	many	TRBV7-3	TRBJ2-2	TGTGCCAGCAGCTCCGAGGCAGGGAACACCGGGGAGCTGTTTTTT	CASSSEAGNTGELFF
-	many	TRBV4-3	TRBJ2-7	TGCGCCAGCAGCCAAGACGAACAGGGTATCTACGAGCAGTACTTC	CASSQDEQGIYEQYF
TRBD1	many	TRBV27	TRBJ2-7	TGTGCCAGCAGTTTCGACAGGGGGCCCTACGAGCAGTACTTC	CASSFDRGPYEQYF
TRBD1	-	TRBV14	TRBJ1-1	TGTGCCAGCAGCCTCAGGACAGGGTTTATCACTGAAGCTTTCTTT	CASSLRTGFITEAFF
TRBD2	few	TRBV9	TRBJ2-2	TGTGCCAGCAGCGCGAGGGCAGGCGGGACTAGCGGGAGGGCCTTTGGAACCGGGGAGCTGTTTTTT	CASSARAGGTSGRAFGTGELFF
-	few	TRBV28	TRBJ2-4	TGTGCCAGCAGTTCAGGGGGGTTAACCAAAAACATTCAGTACTTC	CASSSGGLTKNIQYF
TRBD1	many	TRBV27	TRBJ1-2	TGTGCCAGCAGTCCGTATCGGACAGGGCATGGCTACACCTTC	CASSPYRTGHGYTF
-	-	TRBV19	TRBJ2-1	TGTGCCAGTAGTATAGGTACTCAGCAGTTCTTC	CASSIGTQQFF
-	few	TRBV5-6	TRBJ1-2	TGTGCCAGCAGCCCCCCCATAGCTAACTATGGCTACACCTTC	CASSPPIANYGYTF
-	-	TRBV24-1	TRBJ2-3	TGTGCCACCAGCAATAGGCAGGGCACAGATACGCAGTATTTT	CATSNRQGTDTQYF
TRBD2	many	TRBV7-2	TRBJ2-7	TGTGCCAGCAGCTTATTCAGGGACTACCTCTACGAGCAGTACTTC	CASSLFRDYLYEQYF
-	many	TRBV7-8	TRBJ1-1	TGTGCCAGCAGCTCACAGGCAGGGGACCCAATGAACACTGAAGCTTTCTTT	CASSSQAGDPMNTEAFF
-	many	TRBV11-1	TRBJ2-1	TGTGCCAGCAGCTCCCGGACACACTACAATGAGCAGTTCTTC	CASSSRTHYNEQFF
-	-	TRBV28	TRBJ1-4	TGTGCCAGCAGCCGCCAGGGTTTGCGTGAAAAACTGTTTTTT	CASSRQGLREKLFF
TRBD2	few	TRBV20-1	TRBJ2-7	TGCAGTGCTAGAGAACCAGCGGGAGCCCCCGAGCAGTACTTC	CSAREPAGAPEQYF
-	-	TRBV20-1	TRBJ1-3	TGCAGTGCTAGAGATCCGGCGGCTGGAAACACCATATATTTT	CSARDPAAGNTIYF
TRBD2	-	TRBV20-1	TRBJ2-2	TGCAGTGCCCCCAAATTCAGGACTAGCGTCACCGGGGAGCTGTTTTTT	CSAPKFRTSVTGELFF
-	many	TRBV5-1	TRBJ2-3	TGCGCCAGCAGCTTGGTAAACCCCACAGATACGCAGTATTTT	CASSLVNPTDTQYF
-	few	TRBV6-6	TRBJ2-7	TGTGCCAGCAGTTACTCTCCGGGCTCTATTACCTACGAGCAGTACTTC	CASSYSPGSITYEQYF
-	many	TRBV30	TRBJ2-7	TGTGCCTGGAGTGAGCCAGGGGACGAGCAGTACTTC	CAWSEPGDEQYF
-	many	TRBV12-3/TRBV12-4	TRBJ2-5	TGTGCCAGCAGTCCATCAGGGTCGCGGGAGACCCAGTACTTC	CASSPSGSRETQYF
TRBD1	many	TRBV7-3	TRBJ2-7	TGTGCCAGCAGCACCCGGGACAGGGGCCGGGTGGAGCAGTACTTC	CASSTRDRGRVEQYF
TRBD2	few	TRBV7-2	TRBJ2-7	TGTGCCAGCAGCTCTAGCGGTTTCTCCTACGAGCAGTACTTC	CASSSSGFSYEQYF
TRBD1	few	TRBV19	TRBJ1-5	TGTGCCAGTAGTATAGACGCCCCTGGGACAGGGGCCAATCAGCCCCAGCATTTT	CASSIDAPGTGANQPQHF
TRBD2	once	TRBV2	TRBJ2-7	TGTGCCAGCAGTGAAGGAACTAGCGGGAGAGCCTACGAGCAGTACTTC	CASSEGTSGRAYEQYF
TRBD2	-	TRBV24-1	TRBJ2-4	TGTGCCACCAGTGACAGACTAGCGGGAGTTTTTCAGTACTTC	CATSDRLAGVFQYF
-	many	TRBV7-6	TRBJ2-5	TGTGCCAGCAGCCTAACTCCCGGACCTCAAGAGACCCAGTACTTC	CASSLTPGPQETQYF
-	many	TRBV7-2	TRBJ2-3	TGTGCCAGCAGCTACCCCCGACGGGGCCCGGATACGCAGTATTTT	CASSYPRRGPDTQYF
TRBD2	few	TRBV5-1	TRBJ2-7	TGCGCCAGCAGCACTCCGGGACTAGCGGACGAGCAGTACTTC	CASSTPGLADEQYF
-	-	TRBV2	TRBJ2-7	TGTGCCAGCAAGGACTCCTACTTTGGTGAGCAGTACTTC	CASKDSYFGEQYF
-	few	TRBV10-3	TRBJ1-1	TGTGCCATCAGGGCAGCAAGGATTAACACTGAAGCTTTCTTT	CAIRAARINTEAFF
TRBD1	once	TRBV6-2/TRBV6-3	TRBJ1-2	TGTGCCAGCCGACAGGGGGATGATGGCTACACCTTC	CASRQGDDGYTF
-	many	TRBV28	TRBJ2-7	TGTGCCAGCAGTTCCTCAGTGGACTACGAGCAGTACTTC	CASSSSVDYEQYF
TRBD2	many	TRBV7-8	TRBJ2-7	TGTGCCAGCAGCTTGGTAGCGGGAGTGGACGAGCAGTACTTC	CASSLVAGVDEQYF
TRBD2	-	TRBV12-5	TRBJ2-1	TGTGCTAGTGTCCCCGGAGCGGGAGGGCCCTTCAATGAGCAGTTCTTC	CASVPGAGGPFNEQFF
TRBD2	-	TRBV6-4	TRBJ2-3	TGTGCCAGCAGTGACCGCCTAGCGGGGGATACGCAGTATTTT	CASSDRLAGDTQYF
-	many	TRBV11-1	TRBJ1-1	TGTGCCAGCAGCTCCCAGTACCCGAACACTGAAGCTTTCTTT	CASSSQYPNTEAFF
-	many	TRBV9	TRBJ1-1	TGTGCCAGCAGCGTAGAGGCGGTGCAAGGAACTGAAGCTTTCTTT	CASSVEAVQGTEAFF
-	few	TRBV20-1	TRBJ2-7	TGCAGTGCTAGACCGTATACAGGACCACCCTACGAGCAGTACTTC	CSARPYTGPPYEQYF
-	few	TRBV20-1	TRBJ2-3	TGCAGTGCTAGAGGATTCGAGGGGGGGACCACAGATACGCAGTATTTT	CSARGFEGGTTDTQYF
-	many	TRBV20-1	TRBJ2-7	TGCAGTGCTAGGAGAGTGGCTGCCTACGAGCAGTACTTC	CSARRVAAYEQYF